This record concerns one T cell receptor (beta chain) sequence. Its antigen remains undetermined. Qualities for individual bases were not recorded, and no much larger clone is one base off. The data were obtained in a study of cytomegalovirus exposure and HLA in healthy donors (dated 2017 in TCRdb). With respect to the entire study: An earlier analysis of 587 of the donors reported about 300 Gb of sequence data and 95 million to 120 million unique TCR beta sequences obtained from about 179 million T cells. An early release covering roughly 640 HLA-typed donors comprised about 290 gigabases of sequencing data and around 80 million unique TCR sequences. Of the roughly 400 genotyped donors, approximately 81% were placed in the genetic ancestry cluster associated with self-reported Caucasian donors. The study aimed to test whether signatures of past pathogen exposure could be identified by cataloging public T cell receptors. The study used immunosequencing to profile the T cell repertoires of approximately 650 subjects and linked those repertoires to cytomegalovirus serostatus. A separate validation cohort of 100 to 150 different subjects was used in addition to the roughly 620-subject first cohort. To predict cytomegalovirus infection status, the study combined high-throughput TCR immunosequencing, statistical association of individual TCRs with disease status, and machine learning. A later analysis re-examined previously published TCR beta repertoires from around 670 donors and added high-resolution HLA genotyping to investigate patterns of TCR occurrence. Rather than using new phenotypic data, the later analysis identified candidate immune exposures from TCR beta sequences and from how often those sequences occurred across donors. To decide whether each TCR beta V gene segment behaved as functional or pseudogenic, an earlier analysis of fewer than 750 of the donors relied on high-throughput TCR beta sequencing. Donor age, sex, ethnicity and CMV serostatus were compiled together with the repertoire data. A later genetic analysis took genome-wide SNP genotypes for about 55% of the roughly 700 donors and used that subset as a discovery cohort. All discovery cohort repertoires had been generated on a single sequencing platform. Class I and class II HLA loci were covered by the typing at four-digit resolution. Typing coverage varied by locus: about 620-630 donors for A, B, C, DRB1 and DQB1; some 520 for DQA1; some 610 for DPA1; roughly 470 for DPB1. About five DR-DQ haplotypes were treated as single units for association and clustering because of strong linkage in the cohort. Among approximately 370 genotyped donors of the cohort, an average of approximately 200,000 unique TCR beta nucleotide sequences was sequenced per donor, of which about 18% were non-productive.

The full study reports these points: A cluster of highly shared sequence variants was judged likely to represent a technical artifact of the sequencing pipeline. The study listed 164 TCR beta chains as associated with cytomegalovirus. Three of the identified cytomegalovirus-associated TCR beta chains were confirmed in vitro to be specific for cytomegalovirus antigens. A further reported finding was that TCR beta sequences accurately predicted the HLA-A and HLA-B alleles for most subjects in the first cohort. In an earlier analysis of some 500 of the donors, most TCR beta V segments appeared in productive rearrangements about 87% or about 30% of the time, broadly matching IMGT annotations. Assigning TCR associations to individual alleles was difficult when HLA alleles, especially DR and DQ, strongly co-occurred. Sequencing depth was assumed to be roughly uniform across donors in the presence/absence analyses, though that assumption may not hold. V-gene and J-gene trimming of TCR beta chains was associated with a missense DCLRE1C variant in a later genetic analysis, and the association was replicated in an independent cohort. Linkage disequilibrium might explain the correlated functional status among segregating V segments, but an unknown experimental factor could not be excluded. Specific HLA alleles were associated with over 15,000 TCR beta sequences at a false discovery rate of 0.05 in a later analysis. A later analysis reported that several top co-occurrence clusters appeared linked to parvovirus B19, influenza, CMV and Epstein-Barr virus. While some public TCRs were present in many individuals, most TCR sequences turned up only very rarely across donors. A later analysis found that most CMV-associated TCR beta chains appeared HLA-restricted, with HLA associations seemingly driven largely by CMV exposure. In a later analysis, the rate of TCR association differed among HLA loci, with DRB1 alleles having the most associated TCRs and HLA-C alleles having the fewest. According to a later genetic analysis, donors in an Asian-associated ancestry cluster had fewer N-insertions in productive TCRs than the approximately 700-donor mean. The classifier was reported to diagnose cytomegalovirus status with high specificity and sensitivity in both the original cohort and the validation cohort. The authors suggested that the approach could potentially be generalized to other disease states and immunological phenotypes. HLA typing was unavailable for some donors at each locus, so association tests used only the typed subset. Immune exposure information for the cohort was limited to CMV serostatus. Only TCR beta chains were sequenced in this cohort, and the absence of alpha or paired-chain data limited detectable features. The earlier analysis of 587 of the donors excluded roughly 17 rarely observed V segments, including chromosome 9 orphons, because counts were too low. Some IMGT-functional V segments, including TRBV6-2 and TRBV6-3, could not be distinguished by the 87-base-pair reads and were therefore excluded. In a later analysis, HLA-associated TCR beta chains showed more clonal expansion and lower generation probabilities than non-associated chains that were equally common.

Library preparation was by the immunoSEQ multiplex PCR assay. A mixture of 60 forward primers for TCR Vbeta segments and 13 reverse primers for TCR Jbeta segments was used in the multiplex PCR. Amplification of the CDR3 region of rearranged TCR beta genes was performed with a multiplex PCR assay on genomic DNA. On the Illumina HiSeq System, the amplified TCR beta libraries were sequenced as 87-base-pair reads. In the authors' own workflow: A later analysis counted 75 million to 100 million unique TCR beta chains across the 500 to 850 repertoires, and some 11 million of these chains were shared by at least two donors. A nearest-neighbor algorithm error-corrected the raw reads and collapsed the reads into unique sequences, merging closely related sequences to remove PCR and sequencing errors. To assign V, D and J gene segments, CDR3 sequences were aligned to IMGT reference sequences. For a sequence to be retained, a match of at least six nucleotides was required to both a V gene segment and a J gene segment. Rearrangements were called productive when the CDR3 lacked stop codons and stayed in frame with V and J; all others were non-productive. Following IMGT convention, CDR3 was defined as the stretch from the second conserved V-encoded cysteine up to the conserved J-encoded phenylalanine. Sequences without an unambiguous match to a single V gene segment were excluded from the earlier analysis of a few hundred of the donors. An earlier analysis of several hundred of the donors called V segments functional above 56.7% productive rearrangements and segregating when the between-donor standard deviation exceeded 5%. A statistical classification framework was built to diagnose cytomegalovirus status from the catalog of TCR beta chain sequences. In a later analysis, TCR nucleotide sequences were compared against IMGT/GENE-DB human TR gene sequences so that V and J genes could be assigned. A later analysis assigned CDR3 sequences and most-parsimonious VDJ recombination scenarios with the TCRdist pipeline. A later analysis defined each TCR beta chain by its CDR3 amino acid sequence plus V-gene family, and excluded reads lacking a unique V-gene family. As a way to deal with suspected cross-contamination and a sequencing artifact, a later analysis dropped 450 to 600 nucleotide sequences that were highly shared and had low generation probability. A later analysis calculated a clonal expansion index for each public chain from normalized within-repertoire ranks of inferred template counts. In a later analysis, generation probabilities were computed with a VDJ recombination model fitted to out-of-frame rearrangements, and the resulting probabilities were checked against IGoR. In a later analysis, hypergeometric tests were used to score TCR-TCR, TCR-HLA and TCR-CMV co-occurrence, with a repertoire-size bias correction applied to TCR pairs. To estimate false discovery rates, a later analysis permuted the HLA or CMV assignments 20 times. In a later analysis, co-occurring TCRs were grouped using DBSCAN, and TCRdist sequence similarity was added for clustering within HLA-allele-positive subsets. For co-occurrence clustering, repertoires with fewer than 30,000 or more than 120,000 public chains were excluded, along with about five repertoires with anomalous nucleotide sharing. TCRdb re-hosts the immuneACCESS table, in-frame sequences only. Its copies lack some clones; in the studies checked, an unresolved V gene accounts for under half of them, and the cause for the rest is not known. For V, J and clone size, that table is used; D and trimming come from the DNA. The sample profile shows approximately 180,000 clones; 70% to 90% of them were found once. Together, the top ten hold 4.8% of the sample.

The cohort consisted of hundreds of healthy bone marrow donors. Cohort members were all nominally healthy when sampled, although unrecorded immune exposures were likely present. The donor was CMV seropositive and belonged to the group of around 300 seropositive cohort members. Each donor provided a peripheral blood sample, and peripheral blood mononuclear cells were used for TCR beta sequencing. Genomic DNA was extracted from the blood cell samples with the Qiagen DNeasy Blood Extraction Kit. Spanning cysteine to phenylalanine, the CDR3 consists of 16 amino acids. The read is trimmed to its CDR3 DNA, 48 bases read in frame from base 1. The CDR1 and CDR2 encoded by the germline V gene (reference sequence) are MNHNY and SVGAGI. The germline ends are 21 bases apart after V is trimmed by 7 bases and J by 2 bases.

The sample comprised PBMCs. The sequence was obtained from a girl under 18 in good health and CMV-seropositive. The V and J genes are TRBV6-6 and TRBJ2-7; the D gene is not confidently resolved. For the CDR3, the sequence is CASTLNLGGAAYEQYF. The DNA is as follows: TGTGCCAGCACCCTTAATCTAGGCGGTGCAGCCTACGAGCAGTACTTC.